The T cell receptor (beta chain) described here comes from a study of cytomegalovirus exposure and HLA in healthy donors. This clone was seen only a few times. The CDR3 length is 14 residues. Per germline, CDR1 MRHNA and CDR2 SNTAGT. Trimming took 3 bases from V and 1 from J, leaving 8 bases between them. With 60 Vbeta and 13 Jbeta primers, the PCR was carried out. Some clones are missing from TCRdb's copy, which holds only in-frame ones; the method was immunoSEQ multiplex PCR. The sample has roughly 150,000 clones; 60% to 80% are singletons. The receptor was derived from a woman aged 30 to 39 in good health and CMV-seronegative. The rearrangement joins TRBV6-4 to TRBJ2-3; D is unresolved. The specimen was PBMCs. Written as DNA, the CDR3 is TGTGCCAGCAGTGAAAATTCGGGCACAGATACGCAGTATTTT. It is translated as CASSENSGTDTQYF.